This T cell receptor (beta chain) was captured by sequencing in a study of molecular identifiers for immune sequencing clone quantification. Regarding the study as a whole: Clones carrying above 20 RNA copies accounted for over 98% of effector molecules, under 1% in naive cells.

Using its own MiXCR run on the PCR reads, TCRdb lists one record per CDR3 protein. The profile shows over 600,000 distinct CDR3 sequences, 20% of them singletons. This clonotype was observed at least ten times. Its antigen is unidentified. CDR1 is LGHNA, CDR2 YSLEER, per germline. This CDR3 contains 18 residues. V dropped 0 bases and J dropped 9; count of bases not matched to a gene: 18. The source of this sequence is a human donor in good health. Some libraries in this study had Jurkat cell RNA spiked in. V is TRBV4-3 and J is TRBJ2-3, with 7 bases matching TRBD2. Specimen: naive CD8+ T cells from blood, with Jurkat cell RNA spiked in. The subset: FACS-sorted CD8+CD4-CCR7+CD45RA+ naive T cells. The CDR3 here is CASSQDRSLAVPLGTQYF. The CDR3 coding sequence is TGCGCCAGCAGCCAAGATCGGAGTCTAGCGGTTCCCTTGGGGACGCAGTATTTT.